The sequence of this T cell receptor (beta chain) was determined in a study of blood T cell repertoires in COVID-19 (TCRdb year 2020). Study-wide context: Samples covering the acute and convalescent phases of COVID-19 were provided by collaborators in the United States, Italy and Spain. The material from the prospective study consisted of cDNA or gDNA derived from T cells, B-cell-depleted T cells, or PBMCs. Subjects who had been exposed to COVID-19, were actively infected with it, or had recovered from it provided the deeply sampled blood TCRbeta repertoires that made up the dataset. The repertoires were released in a freely available public database intended as a resource for research on the immune response to SARS-CoV-2. Samples came from the ongoing ImmuneRACE study (first 160 participants) plus 1,254 subjects from 6 global collaborators. Sample metadata almost always included a de-identified subject ID, COVID-19 status, age in years and sex. Where HLA class I and class II types were available, the types were taken from metadata supplied by the sample provider, not from assay-based typing. General conclusions and limits of the study: Clinical and demographic metadata were provided uncurated, with the amount varying by source and participant.

Another Seattle source contributed samples from volunteer blood donors who had recovered from COVID-19. The collaborating institutions used their own protocols to collect whole blood in K2EDTA tubes. Collaborator samples were shipped for TCRbeta analysis as frozen whole blood, isolated PBMCs, or DNA extracted from either sample type. Worth noting for this clone: Its cognate antigen has yet to be identified. Per-base quality was not reported, and no clone a single base away is much larger than it.

The immunoSEQ Assay, a bias-controlled multiplex PCR, was used to amplify TCRbeta CDR3 regions from genomic DNA. As for the original processing: Within the assay, amplification of reference gene primers was used to estimate how many nucleated cells each sample contained. To quantify the absolute abundance of each unique TCRbeta CDR3 rearrangement, sequence reads were collapsed and filtered. For each sample, productive Simpson clonality was calculated as the square root of Simpson's diversity index over productive rearrangements. The source is immuneACCESS, and TCRdb retained only in-frame sequences with V and J called. Part of the clones is not carried over; for the studies checked, unresolved V genes explain less than half of this, and the remainder is unexplained. Clone size and V and J calls were adopted from that table, with D and trimming inferred from the DNA. Recorded for this sample are 250,000 to 350,000 clones; more than 70% of them occurred a single time. The top ten clones comprise roughly 7% of the sample.

The sample comprised peripheral blood. The sequence came from a woman aged 30 to 39 who had recovered from COVID-19.

The CDR3 loop reads CASSVETGPYYEQYF. The bases read TGTGCCAGCAGCGTAGAGACAGGACCGTACTACGAGCAGTACTTC. The chain joins TRBV9 to TRBJ2-7; TRBD1 could be the D gene, as 6 bases match. Looking up the germline V gene yields CDR1 SGDLS and CDR2 YYNGEE. From cysteine to phenylalanine, the CDR3 is 15 amino acids long. Just the 45-base CDR3 DNA is kept, in frame starting at base 1. Trimming costs V 0 bases and J 3 bases, and their ends lie 13 bases apart.